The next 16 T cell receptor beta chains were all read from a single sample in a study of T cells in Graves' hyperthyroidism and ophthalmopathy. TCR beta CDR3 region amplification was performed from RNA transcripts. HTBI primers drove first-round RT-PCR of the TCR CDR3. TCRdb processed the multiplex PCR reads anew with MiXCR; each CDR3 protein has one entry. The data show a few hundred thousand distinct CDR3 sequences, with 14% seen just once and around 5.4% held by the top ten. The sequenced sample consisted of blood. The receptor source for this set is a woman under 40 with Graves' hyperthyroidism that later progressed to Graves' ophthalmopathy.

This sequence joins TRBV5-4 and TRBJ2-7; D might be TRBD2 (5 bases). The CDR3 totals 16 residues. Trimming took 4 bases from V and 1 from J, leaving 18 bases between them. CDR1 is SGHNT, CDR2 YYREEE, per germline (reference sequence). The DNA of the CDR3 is TGTGCCAGCAGCCCTGACTACTTCGGAGGATCCTACGAGCAGTACTTC. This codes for CASSPDYFGGSYEQYF. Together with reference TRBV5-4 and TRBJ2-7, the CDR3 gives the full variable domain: ETGVTQSPTHLIKTRGQQVTLRCSSQSGHNTVSWYQQALGQGPQFIFQYYREEENGRGNFPPRFSGLQFPNYSSELNVNALELDDSALYLCASSPDYFGGSYEQYFGPGTRLTVT.

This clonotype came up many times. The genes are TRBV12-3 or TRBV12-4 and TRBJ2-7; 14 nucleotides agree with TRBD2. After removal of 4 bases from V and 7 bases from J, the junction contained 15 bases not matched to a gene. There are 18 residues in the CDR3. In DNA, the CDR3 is TGTGCCAGCAGTTCTCTCGGGGGACTAGCGGGAGCTGGAAAGGAGCAGTACTTC. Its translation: CASSSLGGLAGAGKEQYF.

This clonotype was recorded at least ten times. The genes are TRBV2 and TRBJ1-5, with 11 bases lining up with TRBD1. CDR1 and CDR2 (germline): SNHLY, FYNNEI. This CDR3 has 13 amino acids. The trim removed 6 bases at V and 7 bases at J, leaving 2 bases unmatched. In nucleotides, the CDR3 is TGTGCCAGCAGGGGGACAGGGGGACAGCCCCAGCATTTT. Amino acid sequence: CASRGTGGQPQHF.

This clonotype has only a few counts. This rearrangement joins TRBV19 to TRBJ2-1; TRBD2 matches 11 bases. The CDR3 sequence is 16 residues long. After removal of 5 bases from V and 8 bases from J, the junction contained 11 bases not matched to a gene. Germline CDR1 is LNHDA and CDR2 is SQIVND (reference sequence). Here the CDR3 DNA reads TGTGCCAGTAGTCCGCCGACTAGCGGGATCTTCGATGAGCAGTTCTTC. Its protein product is CASSPPTSGIFDEQFF.

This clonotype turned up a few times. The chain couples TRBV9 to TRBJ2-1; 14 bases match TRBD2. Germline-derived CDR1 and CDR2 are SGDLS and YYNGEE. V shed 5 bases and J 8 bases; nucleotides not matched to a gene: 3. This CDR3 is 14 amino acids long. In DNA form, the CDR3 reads TGTGCCAGCAGTGGGACTAGCGGGAGCTATGAGCAGTTCTTC. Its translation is CASSGTSGSYEQFF.

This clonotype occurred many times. In nucleotides, the CDR3 is TGTGCCAGCAGTGAAGCGTGGGGGGGCGGGACCGGCGAGCAGTACTTC. Its protein product is CASSEAWGGGTGEQYF. The chain uses TRBV6-1 and TRBJ2-7; D perhaps matches TRBD2 (7 bases). The ends were cut back, 0 bases at V and 6 bases at J, with 18 bases in the middle. The CDR3 is 16 residues long. CDR1 is MNHNS, CDR2 SASEGT, per germline.

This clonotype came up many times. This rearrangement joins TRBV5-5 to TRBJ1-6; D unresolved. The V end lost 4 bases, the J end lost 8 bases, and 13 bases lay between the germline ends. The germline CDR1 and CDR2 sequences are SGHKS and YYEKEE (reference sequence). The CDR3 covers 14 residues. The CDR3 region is CASSLEHKDSPLHF. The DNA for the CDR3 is TGTGCCAGCAGCCTCGAACACAAGGATTCACCCCTCCACTTT.

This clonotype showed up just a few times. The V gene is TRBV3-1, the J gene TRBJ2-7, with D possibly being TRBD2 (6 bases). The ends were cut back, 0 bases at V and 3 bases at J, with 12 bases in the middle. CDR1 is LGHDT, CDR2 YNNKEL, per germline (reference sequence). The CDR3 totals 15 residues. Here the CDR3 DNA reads TGTGCCAGCAGCCAAGAAGGGGTGGGGGGCTACGAGCAGTACTTC. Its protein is CASSQEGVGGYEQYF.

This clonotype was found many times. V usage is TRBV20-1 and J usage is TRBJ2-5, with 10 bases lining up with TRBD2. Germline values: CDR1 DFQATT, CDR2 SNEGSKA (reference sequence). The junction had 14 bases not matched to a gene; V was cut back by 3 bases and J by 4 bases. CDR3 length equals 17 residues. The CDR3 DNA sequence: TGCAGTGCTAGTTGGGCCTGGGAGCGGGAGGGCGTAGAGACCCAGTACTTC. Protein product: CSASWAWEREGVETQYF.

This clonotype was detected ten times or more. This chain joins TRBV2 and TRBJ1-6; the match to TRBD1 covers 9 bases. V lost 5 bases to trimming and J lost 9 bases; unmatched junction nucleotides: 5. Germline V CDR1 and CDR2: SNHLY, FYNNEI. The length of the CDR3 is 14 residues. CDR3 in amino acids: CASSQRDRVSPLHF. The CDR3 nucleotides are TGTGCCAGCAGTCAGCGGGACAGGGTTTCACCCCTCCACTTT.

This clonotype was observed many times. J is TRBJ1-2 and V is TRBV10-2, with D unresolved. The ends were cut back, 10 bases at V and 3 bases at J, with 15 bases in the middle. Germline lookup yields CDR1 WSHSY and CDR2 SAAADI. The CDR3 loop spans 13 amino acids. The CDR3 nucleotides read TGCGCCATCCCACCCGGGCCTTACTATGGCTACACCTTC. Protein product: CAIPPGPYYGYTF.

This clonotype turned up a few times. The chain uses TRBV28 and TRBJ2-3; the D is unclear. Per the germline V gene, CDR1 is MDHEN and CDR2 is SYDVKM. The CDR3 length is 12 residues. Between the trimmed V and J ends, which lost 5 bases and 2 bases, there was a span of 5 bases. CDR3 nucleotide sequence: TGTGCCAGCAGTGTTCTCACAGATACGCAGTATTTT. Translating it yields CASSVLTDTQYF.

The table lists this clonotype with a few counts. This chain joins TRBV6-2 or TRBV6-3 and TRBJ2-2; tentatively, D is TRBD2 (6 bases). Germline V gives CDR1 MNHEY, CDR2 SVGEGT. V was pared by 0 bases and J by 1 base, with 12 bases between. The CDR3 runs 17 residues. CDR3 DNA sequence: TGTGCCAGCAGTTACTCCGGCGGGGCGGGGAACACCGGGGAGCTGTTTTTT. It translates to CASSYSGGAGNTGELFF.

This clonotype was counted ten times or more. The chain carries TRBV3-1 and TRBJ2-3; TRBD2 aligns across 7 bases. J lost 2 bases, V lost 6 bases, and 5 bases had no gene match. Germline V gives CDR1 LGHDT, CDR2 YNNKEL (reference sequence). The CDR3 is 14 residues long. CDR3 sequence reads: CASRKRDHTDTQYF. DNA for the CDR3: TGTGCCAGCAGGAAGCGGGACCACACAGATACGCAGTATTTT.

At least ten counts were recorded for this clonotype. The CDR3 loop is CASSRLTPNTGELFF. CDR3 nucleotides: TGCGCCAGCAGTCGATTGACTCCTAACACCGGGGAGCTGTTTTTT. J is TRBJ2-2 and V is TRBV5-1; D not certain. V lost 5 bases to trimming and J lost 2 bases, with 13 bases between them. CDR3 length: 15 amino acids. Germline V CDR1 and CDR2: SGHRS, YFSETQ.

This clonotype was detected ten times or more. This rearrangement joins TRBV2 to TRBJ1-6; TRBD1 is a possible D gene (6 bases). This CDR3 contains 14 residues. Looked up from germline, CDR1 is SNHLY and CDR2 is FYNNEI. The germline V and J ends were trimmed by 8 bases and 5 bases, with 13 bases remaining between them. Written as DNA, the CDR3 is TGTGCCAGCGGGGGCCCCGGTGATAATTCACCCCTCCACTTT. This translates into CASGGPGDNSPLHF.